This T cell receptor beta chain originates from a study of chemoradiotherapy in HPV16-positive cancers. General observations from the study: During treatment, candidate HPV-specific clones and E7-related motifs expanded in tumor.

Points on this clone: The antigen remains unidentified.

The germline CDR1 and CDR2 sequences are LNHNV and YYDKDF (reference sequence). V lost 0 bases to trimming and J lost 5 bases, with 7 bases between them. The length of the CDR3 is 13 residues. Libraries were prepared by immunoSEQ multiplex PCR; TCRdb keeps only in-frame clonotypes and omits some of them. This repertoire shows roughly 34,000 clones, 85% to 90% found once; its top ten account for 2.1%. The source was blood, collected from a patient who underwent chemoradiotherapy. The genes are TRBV15 and TRBJ2-5; a possible D gene is TRBD2 (6 bases). The TCR comes from a human donor with HPV-associated anogenital cancer. The CDR3 nucleotides are TGTGCCACCAGCAGAGATCGGGGGGAGACCCAGTACTTC. It specifies CATSRDRGETQYF.